A selection of T cell receptor beta chains follows, all from one sample in a study of cytomegalovirus exposure and HLA in healthy donors. This table comes from immunoSEQ multiplex PCR, and its TCRdb copy is limited to in-frame clones, with some not included. The repertoire holds roughly 120,000 clones, roughly four fifths seen once, with less than 4% in the top ten. The sequencing sample was made of PBMCs. These receptors were collected from a woman in her thirties in good health and CMV-seropositive. The CDR3 runs from the conserved cysteine through the conserved F or W. The D gene is left open where the match is weak. Not every row has a clone size; where given, it reads once, few, many or a size class.

clone size: -; D gene: -; J gene: TRBJ1-6; V gene: TRBV6-1; CDR3 protein: CASSEVDGGNSPLHF; CDR3 DNA: TGTGCCAGCAGTGAAGTTGACGGGGGAAATTCACCCCTCCACTTT
clone size: -; D gene: TRBD1; J gene: TRBJ1-2; V gene: TRBV29-1; CDR3 protein: CSVEGTGGNF; CDR3 DNA: TGCAGCGTTGAGGGGACAGGGGGGAACTTC
clone size: -; D gene: -; J gene: TRBJ1-1; V gene: TRBV28; CDR3 protein: CASSLLAREAFF; CDR3 DNA: TGTGCCAGCAGTTTATTAGCCCGTGAAGCTTTCTTT
clone size: -; D gene: -; J gene: TRBJ1-5; V gene: TRBV30; CDR3 protein: CAWSGAAAERNQPQHF; CDR3 DNA: TGTGCCTGGAGTGGGGCAGCGGCGGAGCGCAATCAGCCCCAGCATTTT
clone size: -; D gene: -; J gene: TRBJ2-1; V gene: TRBV30; CDR3 protein: CAWSVWRGQEQFF; CDR3 DNA: TGTGCCTGGAGTGTATGGCGGGGGCAAGAGCAGTTCTTC
clone size: -; D gene: TRBD1; J gene: TRBJ2-2; V gene: TRBV9; CDR3 protein: CASNRDRVPGELFF; CDR3 DNA: TGTGCCAGCAACCGGGACAGGGTTCCCGGGGAGCTGTTTTTT
clone size: -; D gene: -; J gene: TRBJ1-6; V gene: TRBV4-3; CDR3 protein: CASSQDRRDPLHF; CDR3 DNA: TGCGCCAGCAGCCAAGATCGGAGGGACCCCCTCCACTTT
clone size: few; D gene: -; J gene: TRBJ2-5; V gene: TRBV18; CDR3 protein: CASSLYTQGTQYF; CDR3 DNA: TGTGCCAGCTCACTGTACACCCAGGGGACCCAGTACTTC
clone size: -; D gene: TRBD2; J gene: TRBJ2-1; V gene: TRBV19; CDR3 protein: CASSMSLADLNEQFF; CDR3 DNA: TGTGCCAGTAGTATGTCGCTAGCGGATCTAAATGAGCAGTTCTTC
clone size: few; D gene: -; J gene: TRBJ1-2; V gene: TRBV4-3; CDR3 protein: CASSQGMGAIPRYGYTF; CDR3 DNA: TGCGCCAGCAGCCAAGGGATGGGGGCCATTCCTCGCTATGGCTACACCTTC
clone size: -; D gene: -; J gene: TRBJ2-3; V gene: TRBV5-1; CDR3 protein: CASSSDILNTQYF; CDR3 DNA: TGCGCCAGCAGCTCGGACATCTTGAATACGCAGTATTTT
clone size: -; D gene: -; J gene: TRBJ2-1; V gene: TRBV5-1; CDR3 protein: CASSLARQGLGEQFF; CDR3 DNA: TGCGCCAGCAGCTTGGCGAGGCAGGGGTTAGGTGAGCAGTTCTTC
clone size: once; D gene: TRBD2; J gene: TRBJ2-2; V gene: TRBV7-6; CDR3 protein: CASSFLAGGWNTGELFF; CDR3 DNA: TGTGCCAGCAGCTTTTTAGCGGGGGGTTGGAACACCGGGGAGCTGTTTTTT
clone size: -; D gene: TRBD2; J gene: TRBJ2-3; V gene: TRBV5-6; CDR3 protein: CASSLGGSLLAGGTDTQYF; CDR3 DNA: TGTGCCAGCAGTTTGGGAGGTTCCCTACTAGCGGGGGGCACAGATACGCAGTATTTT
clone size: -; D gene: -; J gene: TRBJ2-2; V gene: TRBV7-9; CDR3 protein: CASSFAGLTGELFF; CDR3 DNA: TGTGCCAGCAGCTTTGCAGGACTAACCGGGGAGCTGTTTTTT
clone size: -; D gene: TRBD1; J gene: TRBJ1-3; V gene: TRBV9; CDR3 protein: CASSEHRGSGNTIYF; CDR3 DNA: TGTGCCAGCAGCGAACACAGGGGTTCCGGAAACACCATATATTTT